The T cell receptor beta chain described here comes from a study of control samples from healthy donors and cancer patients. Generated by immunoSEQ multiplex PCR, the TCRdb table keeps only in-frame clones and is missing some. The repertoire holds roughly 14,000 clones, over 70% seen once, with 11% in the top ten. The CDR3 extends over 15 amino acids. V was cut by 6 bases and J by 5 bases, with 19 bases left in between. Germline CDR1 and CDR2: MNHEY and SVGAGI. The V and J genes are TRBV6-5 and TRBJ2-5, with D perhaps given as TRBD1 or TRBD2 (5 bases each). The sequencing sample was made of PBMCs. This TCR was recovered from a woman aged 70 to 79 with colorectal cancer. In DNA, the CDR3 is TGTGCCAGCAGACCGGGGCGAGGGGCGGTGGAGACCCAGTACTTC. It is translated as CASRPGRGAVETQYF.